The T cell receptor beta chain described here comes from a study of T cells in Graves' hyperthyroidism and ophthalmopathy. The CDR3 regions of TCR beta were amplified from RNA transcripts. First-round RT-PCR of the TCR CDR3 relied on the HTBI primer set. TCRdb called the multiplex PCR reads again in MiXCR, with one record for every CDR3 protein. The sample lists nearly 600,000 distinct CDR3 sequences; approximately 14% were seen once. In this sample, this clonotype turned up many times. Germline loops: CDR1 SGDLS, CDR2 YYNGEE. CDR3 length: 15 amino acids. The V gene end was trimmed by 0 bases and the J gene end by 4 bases; junction bases not matched to a gene: 3.

The sequence came from a woman aged 25-40 years with Graves' hyperthyroidism that later progressed to Graves' ophthalmopathy. Sample: blood. This sequence joins TRBV9 and TRBJ2-1; 8 bases agree with TRBD2. In DNA, the CDR3 is TGTGCCAGCAGCGTAGGCCAGCGGGAGTACAATGAGCAGTTCTTC. It translates to CASSVGQREYNEQFF. Looking up the rest from reference TRBV9 and TRBJ2-1 gives the full variable domain: DSGVTQTPKHLITATGQRVTLRCSPRSGDLSVYWYQQSLDQGLQFLIQYYNGEERAKGNILERFSAQQFPDLHSELNLSSLELGDSALYFCASSVGQREYNEQFFGPGTRLTVL.